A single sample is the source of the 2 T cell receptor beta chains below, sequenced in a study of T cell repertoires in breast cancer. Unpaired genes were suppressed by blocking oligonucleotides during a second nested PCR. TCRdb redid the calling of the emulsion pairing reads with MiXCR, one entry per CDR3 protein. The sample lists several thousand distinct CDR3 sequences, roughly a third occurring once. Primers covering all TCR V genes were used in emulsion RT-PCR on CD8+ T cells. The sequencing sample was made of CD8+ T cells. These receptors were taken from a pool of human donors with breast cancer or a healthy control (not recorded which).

The CDR3 here is CASSLEGTGADTQYF. For the CDR3, the DNA is TGTGCCAGCAGCTTAGAGGGGACAGGAGCAGATACGCAGTATTTT. The V call is TRBV7-8, the J call TRBJ2-3; 8 bases agree with TRBD1. Germline CDR1 reads SGHVS; CDR2 reads FQNEAQ. V was clipped by 1 base and J by 4 bases; unmatched bases: 4. This CDR3 contains 15 residues.

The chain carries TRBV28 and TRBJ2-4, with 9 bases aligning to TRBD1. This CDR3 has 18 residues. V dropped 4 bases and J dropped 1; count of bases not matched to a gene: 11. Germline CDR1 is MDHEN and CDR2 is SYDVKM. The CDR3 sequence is CASSYGGGGTGAKNIQYF. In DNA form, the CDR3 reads TGTGCCAGCAGTTATGGGGGGGGGGGGACAGGGGCCAAAAACATTCAGTACTTC.